The 16 T cell receptor beta chains listed next were all sequenced from one sample in a study of radiation and T cells in renal cell carcinoma (dated by TCRdb to about 2020). The sample's time point, from its label and the paper: blood 2 weeks post-SBRT. The sample's treatment or condition label, decoded: 15 Gy SBRT to primary tumor, nephrectomy 4 weeks later. The method was the immunoSEQ multiplex PCR assay. As stored in TCRdb, this immuneACCESS dataset retains in-frame rearrangements with V and J assigned. A fraction of the clones does not appear; measured against another copy, unresolved V genes explain less than half of the discrepancy, and the remainder lacks a known reason. Across this sample there are around 80,000 clones, with 82% seen only once. Under 6.5% of the sample is in the top ten clones. The sequences come from blood, collected from a patient whose treatment included radiotherapy and nephrectomy. Receptor source: a man between 60 and 75 years old with renal cell carcinoma.

This chain uses TRBV27 with TRBJ1-2, with a weak D call TRBD1 (5 bases). V was trimmed by 7 bases and J by 4 bases, leaving 19 bases between them. Germline loops: CDR1 MNHEY, CDR2 SMNVEV (reference sequence). This CDR3 has 15 residues. The CDR3 is CASTVRWGLSYGYTF. The CDR3 nucleotides are TGTGCCAGCACCGTCCGATGGGGCTTAAGCTATGGCTACACCTTC.

This clone was picked up one time. This chain uses TRBV7-9 with TRBJ1-1, with TRBD1 as a possible D gene (5 bases). The germline V gene encodes CDR1 SEHNR and CDR2 FQNEAQ (reference sequence). The CDR3 has 13 amino acids. Trimming took 0 bases from V and 11 from J, leaving 13 bases between them. The CDR3 here is CASSLAAGLIAFF. The CDR3 DNA sequence: TGTGCCAGCAGCTTAGCGGCAGGGCTGATCGCTTTCTTT.

This chain uses TRBV14 with TRBJ2-5; no firm D call. The germline V gene encodes CDR1 SGHDN and CDR2 FVKESK. V was clipped by 2 bases and J by 5 bases, with 3 bases between them. The CDR3 covers 11 residues. The CDR3 reads CASSQRETQYF. CDR3 in DNA: TGTGCCAGCAGCCAAAGGGAGACCCAGTACTTC.

The chain joins TRBV15 to TRBJ1-3; TRBD1 matches 8 bases. Germline V gives CDR1 LNHNV, CDR2 YYDKDF (reference sequence). The CDR3 spans 17 residues. V lost 0 bases to trimming and J lost 1 base; unmatched junction nucleotides: 5. The CDR3 DNA follows: TGTGCCACCAGCAGAGATCCCAGGACAGGGTCTGGAAACACCATATATTTT. Residues: CATSRDPRTGSGNTIYF.

This chain links TRBV25-1 with TRBJ1-1; D is ambiguous. This CDR3 comprises 14 residues. Germline V gene sequence: CDR1 MGHDK, CDR2 SYGVNS. The germline V and J ends were trimmed by 2 bases and 3 bases, with 10 bases remaining between them. The CDR3 reads CASSEGSGYTEAFF. The CDR3 bases are TGTGCCAGCAGTGAAGGATCGGGATACACTGAAGCTTTCTTT.

The J gene is TRBJ2-7, the V gene TRBV27; 7 positions agree with TRBD2. V lost 2 bases and J lost 3; bases outside the gene matches: 7. This CDR3 region has 15 residues. Germline-derived CDR1 and CDR2 are MNHEY and SMNVEV (reference sequence). In nucleotides, the CDR3 is TGTGCCAGCAGTTTACTGGCGGGAGAGGGCTACGAGCAGTACTTC. Translation gives CASSLLAGEGYEQYF.

The chain links TRBV19 to TRBJ2-1; 11 nucleotides agree with TRBD1. This CDR3 comprises 15 residues. The V gene's germline CDR1 is LNHDA and CDR2 SQIVND (reference sequence). The junction had 8 bases not matched to a gene; V was cut back by 4 bases and J by 9 bases. CDR3 protein: CASSTAGTGGTEQFF. As DNA, the CDR3 is TGTGCCAGTAGTACCGCCGGGACAGGGGGTACTGAGCAGTTCTTC.

This chain uses TRBV30 with TRBJ2-7, with 7 bases lining up with TRBD1. There are 16 residues in the CDR3. The trim removed 3 bases at V and 4 bases at J, leaving 15 bases unmatched. Germline loops: CDR1 GTSNPN, CDR2 SVGIG (reference sequence). The CDR3 nucleotides read TGTGCCTGGAGCAACCCCGACACAGGGGTGGCATACGAGCAGTACTTC. Translating it yields CAWSNPDTGVAYEQYF.

V gene TRBV28 combines with J gene TRBJ2-5; D is perhaps TRBD2 (5 bases). The germline CDR1 and CDR2 sequences are MDHEN and SYDVKM. Trimming stripped 7 bases from V and 5 bases from J, with 20 bases between. CDR3 length equals 15 residues. The CDR3 reads CASIHNLWGVETQYF. In DNA form, the CDR3 reads TGTGCCAGCATTCATAACTTATGGGGAGTCGAGACCCAGTACTTC.

The chain links TRBV10-3 to TRBJ2-6; TRBD1 or TRBD2 may be the D gene (5 bases each). The CDR3 runs to 14 residues. Germline V gene sequence: CDR1 ENHRY, CDR2 SYGVKD. V lost 7 bases and J 0 bases, leaving 7 bases between the germline ends. This chain's CDR3 is CAIKGTSGANVLTF. CDR3 bases: TGTGCCATCAAAGGGACCTCTGGGGCCAACGTCCTGACTTTC.

The V call is TRBV28, the J call TRBJ1-2, with 8 bases aligning to TRBD1. The V segment lost 5 bases and the J segment 2 bases; nucleotides outside the gene matches: 1. CDR1 is MDHEN, CDR2 SYDVKM, per germline. The CDR3 totals 13 residues. The CDR3 nucleotides read TGTGCCAGCAGTCGACAGGGGAACTATGGCTACACCTTC. Protein product: CASSRQGNYGYTF.

The chain links TRBV19 to TRBJ1-3; the D is unclear. The V and J ends lost 7 bases and 4 bases respectively, with 11 bases between them. CDR1 and CDR2 from the germline V gene are LNHDA and SQIVND (reference sequence). This CDR3 has 13 residues. CDR3 sequence reads: CASTKPPGNTIYF. The CDR3, as DNA: TGTGCCAGTACCAAACCTCCAGGAAACACCATATATTTT.

The chain combines TRBV20-1 with TRBJ2-3, with TRBD1 as a possible D gene (5 bases). The V end lost 2 bases, the J end lost 11 bases, and 11 bases lay between the germline ends. The V gene's germline CDR1 is DFQATT and CDR2 SNEGSKA (reference sequence). This CDR3 is 11 amino acids long. The CDR3 sequence: CSARPDTRQYF. Written as DNA, the CDR3 is TGCAGTGCTAGACCGGACACGAGGCAGTATTTT.

The chain is built from TRBV19 and TRBJ1-1, with D possibly TRBD1 on 5 matching bases. This CDR3 region has 16 residues. V dropped 2 bases and J dropped 0 bases, with 13 bases sitting between them. Germline assignment: CDR1 LNHDA and CDR2 SQIVND (reference sequence). As DNA, the CDR3 is TGTGCCAGTAGTATAAGGGGAGGGGCCATGAACACTGAAGCTTTCTTT. Amino acid sequence: CASSIRGGAMNTEAFF.

The rearrangement uses TRBV27 and TRBJ1-2, with 8 bases fitting TRBD1. V lost 6 bases and J lost 2; bases outside the gene matches: 5. Looked up from germline, CDR1 is MNHEY and CDR2 is SMNVEV (reference sequence). The CDR3 totals 14 residues. The CDR3 sequence: CASSETGANYGYTF. CDR3 nucleotide sequence: TGTGCCAGCAGCGAGACAGGGGCGAACTATGGCTACACCTTC.

The chain employs TRBV2 and TRBJ2-5; 10 positions match TRBD2. CDR1 and CDR2 (germline): SNHLY, FYNNEI. Unmatched junction bases numbered 9, after V lost 6 bases and J lost 5 bases. This CDR3 comprises 15 residues. The CDR3 loop reads CASRLSGGVRETQYF. CDR3 DNA sequence: TGTGCCAGCAGACTCAGCGGGGGGGTCCGGGAGACCCAGTACTTC.